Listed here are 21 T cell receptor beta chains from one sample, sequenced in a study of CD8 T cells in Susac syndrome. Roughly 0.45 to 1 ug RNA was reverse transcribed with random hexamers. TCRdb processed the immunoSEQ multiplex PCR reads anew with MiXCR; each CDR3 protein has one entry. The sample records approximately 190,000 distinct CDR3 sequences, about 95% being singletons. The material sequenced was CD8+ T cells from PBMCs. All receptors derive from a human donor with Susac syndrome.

The CDR3, as DNA: TGCAGCGTTGAAAACTTGGCGGGACTCACCTACGAGCAGTACTTC. Its protein is CSVENLAGLTYEQYF. The chain joins TRBV29-1 to TRBJ2-7; perhaps TRBD2 as D (6 bases). With 2 bases removed from V and 2 bases from J, the gap between germline ends came to 16 bases. Germline CDR1 SQVTM, CDR2 ANQGSEA. The CDR3 is 15 residues long.

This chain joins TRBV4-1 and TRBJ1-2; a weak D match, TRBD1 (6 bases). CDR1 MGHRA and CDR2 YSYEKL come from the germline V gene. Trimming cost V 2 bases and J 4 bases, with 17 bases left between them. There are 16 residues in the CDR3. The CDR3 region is CASSQRGGSDSYGYTF. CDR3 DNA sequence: TGCGCCAGCAGCCAAAGAGGAGGTTCGGACAGCTATGGCTACACCTTC.

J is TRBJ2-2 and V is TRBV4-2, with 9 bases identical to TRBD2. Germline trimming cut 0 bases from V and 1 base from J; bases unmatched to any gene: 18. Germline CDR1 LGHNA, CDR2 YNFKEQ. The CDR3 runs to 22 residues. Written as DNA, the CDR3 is TGTGCCAGCAGCCAAGACCTGCCATTAAATCTAGCGGGAATCGTGAACACCGGGGAGCTGTTTTTT. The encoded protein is CASSQDLPLNLAGIVNTGELFF.

CDR3 sequence reads: CSAPPVGGRSGGELFF. In nucleotides, the CDR3 is TGCAGTGCTCCACCCGTGGGGGGGCGTTCAGGCGGGGAGCTGTTTTTT. The chain has TRBV20-1 and TRBJ2-2, with D maybe TRBD2 (7 bases). The CDR3 runs to 16 residues. Germline assignment: CDR1 DFQATT and CDR2 SNEGSKA (reference sequence). V lost 5 bases and J 7 bases, leaving 23 bases between the germline ends.

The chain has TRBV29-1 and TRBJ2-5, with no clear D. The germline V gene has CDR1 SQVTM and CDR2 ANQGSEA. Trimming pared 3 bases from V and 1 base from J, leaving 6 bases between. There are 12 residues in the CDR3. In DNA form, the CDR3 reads TGCAGCGTTGAGGGCACCCAAGAGACCCAGTACTTC. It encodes CSVEGTQETQYF.

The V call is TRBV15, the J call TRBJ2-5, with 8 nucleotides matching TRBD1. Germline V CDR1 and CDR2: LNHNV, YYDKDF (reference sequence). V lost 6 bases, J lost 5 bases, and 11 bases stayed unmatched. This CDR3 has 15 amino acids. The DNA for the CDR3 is TGTGCCACCAGTATTACTAGGACAGGGAGGGAGACCCAGTACTTC. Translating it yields CATSITRTGRETQYF.

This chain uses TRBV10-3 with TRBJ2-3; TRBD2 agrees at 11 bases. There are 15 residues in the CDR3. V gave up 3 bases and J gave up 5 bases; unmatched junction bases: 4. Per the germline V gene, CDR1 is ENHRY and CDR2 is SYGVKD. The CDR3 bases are TGTGCCATCAGTGACTCCGGGACTAGCGGAGATACGCAGTATTTT. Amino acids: CAISDSGTSGDTQYF.

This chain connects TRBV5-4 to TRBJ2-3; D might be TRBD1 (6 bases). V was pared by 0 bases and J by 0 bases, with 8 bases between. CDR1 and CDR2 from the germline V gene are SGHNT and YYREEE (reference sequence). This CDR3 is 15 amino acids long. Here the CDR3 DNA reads TGTGCCAGCAGCTTGGGGGACACAAGCACAGATACGCAGTATTTT. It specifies CASSLGDTSTDTQYF. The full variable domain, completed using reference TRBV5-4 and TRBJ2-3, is ETGVTQSPTHLIKTRGQQVTLRCSSQSGHNTVSWYQQALGQGPQFIFQYYREEENGRGNFPPRFSGLQFPNYSSELNVNALELDDSALYLCASSLGDTSTDTQYFGPGTRLTVL.

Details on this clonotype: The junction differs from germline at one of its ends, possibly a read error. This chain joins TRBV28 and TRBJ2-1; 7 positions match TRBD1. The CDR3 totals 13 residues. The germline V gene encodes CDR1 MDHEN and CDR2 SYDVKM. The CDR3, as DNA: TGTGCCAGCAGTGCCTCGGGACAGCCGGGCTTTTCCTTC. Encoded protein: CASSASGQPGFSF.

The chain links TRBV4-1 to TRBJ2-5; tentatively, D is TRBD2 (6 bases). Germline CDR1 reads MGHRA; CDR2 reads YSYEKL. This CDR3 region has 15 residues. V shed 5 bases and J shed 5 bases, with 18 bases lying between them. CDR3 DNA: TGCGCCAGCAGCAACGGGAGAGGACCTATGGAGACCCAGTACTTC. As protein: CASSNGRGPMETQYF.

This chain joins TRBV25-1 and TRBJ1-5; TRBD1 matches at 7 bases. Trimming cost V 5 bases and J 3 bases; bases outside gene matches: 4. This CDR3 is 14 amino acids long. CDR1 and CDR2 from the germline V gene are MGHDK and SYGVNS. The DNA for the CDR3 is TGTGCCAGCAGTCCACAGGGGTCCAATCAGCCCCAGCATTTT. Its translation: CASSPQGSNQPQHF.

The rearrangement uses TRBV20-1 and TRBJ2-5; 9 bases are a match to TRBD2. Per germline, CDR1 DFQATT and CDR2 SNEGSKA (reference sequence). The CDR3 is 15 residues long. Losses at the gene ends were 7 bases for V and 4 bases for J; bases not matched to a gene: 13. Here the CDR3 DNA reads TGCAGTGTTTCCCCGCAGACAGCGGGGGGAGAGACCCAGTACTTC. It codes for CSVSPQTAGGETQYF.

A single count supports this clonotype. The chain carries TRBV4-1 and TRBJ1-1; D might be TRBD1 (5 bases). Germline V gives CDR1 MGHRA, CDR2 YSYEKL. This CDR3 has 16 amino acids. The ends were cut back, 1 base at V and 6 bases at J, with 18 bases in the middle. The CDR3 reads CASSQVPWGILSEAFF. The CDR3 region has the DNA TGCGCCAGCAGCCAAGTGCCCTGGGGCATACTATCTGAAGCTTTCTTT.

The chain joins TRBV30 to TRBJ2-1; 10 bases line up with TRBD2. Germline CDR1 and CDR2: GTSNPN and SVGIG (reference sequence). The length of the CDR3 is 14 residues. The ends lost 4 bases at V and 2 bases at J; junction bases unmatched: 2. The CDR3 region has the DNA TGTGCCTGGAAAACTAGCGGGGCCTACAATGAGCAGTTCTTC. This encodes CAWKTSGAYNEQFF.

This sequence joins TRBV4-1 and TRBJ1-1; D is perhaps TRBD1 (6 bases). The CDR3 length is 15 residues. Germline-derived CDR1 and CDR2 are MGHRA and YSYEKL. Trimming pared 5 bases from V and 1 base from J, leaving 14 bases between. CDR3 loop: CASSEAQGQNTEAFF. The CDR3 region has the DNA TGCGCCAGCAGCGAGGCACAGGGCCAGAACACTGAAGCTTTCTTT.

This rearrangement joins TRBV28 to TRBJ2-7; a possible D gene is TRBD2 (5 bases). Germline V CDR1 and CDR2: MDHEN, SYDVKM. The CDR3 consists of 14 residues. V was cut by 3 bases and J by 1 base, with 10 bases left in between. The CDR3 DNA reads TGTGCCAGCAGTTTTGGACTGGAATCCTACGAGCAGTACTTC. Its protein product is CASSFGLESYEQYF.

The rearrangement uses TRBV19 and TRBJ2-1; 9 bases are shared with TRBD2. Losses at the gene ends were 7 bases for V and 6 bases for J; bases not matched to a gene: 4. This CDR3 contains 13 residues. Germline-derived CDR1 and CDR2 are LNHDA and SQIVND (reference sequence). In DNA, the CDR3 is TGTGCCAGTACGGAGACTAGCGGCAATGAGCAGTTCTTC. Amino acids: CASTETSGNEQFF.

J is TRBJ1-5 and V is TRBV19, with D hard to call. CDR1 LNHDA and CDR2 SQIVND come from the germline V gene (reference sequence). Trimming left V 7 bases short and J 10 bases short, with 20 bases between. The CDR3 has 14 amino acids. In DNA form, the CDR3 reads TGTGCCAGTACACTCGAGCTGGAGACCTTACCCCAGCATTTT. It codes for CASTLELETLPQHF.

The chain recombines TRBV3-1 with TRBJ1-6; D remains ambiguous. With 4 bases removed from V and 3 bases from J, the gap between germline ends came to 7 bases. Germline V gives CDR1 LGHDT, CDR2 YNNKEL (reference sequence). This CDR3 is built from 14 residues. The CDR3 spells CASSPTFYNSPLHF. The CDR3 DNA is TGTGCCAGCAGCCCGACCTTCTATAATTCACCCCTCCACTTT.

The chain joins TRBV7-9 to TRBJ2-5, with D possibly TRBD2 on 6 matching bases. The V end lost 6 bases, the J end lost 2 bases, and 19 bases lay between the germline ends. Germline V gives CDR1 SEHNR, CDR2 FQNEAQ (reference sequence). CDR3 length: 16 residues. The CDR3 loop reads CASRGWGSGAQETQYF. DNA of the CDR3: TGTGCCAGCAGGGGGTGGGGTAGCGGAGCACAAGAGACCCAGTACTTC.

The CDR3 DNA follows: TGCAGCGTGGTGCCCCCAGGGGGCAGTGAGCAGTTCTTC. Amino acids: CSVVPPGGSEQFF. The gene calls are TRBV29-1 and TRBJ2-1, with 8 positions matching TRBD1. The CDR3 consists of 13 residues. Germline CDR1 and CDR2: SQVTM and ANQGSEA. The junction had 10 bases not matched to a gene; V was cut back by 6 bases and J by 9 bases.